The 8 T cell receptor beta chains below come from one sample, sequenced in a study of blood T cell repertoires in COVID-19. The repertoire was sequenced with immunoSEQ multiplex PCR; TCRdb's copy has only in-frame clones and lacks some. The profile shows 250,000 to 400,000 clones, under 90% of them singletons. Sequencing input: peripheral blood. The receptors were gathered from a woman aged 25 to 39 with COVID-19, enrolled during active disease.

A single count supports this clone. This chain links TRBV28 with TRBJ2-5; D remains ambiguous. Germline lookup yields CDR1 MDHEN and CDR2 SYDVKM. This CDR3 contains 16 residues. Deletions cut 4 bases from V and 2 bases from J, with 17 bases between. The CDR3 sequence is CASSSPQARIQETQYF. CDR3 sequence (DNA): TGTGCCAGCAGTTCCCCCCAGGCGCGAATTCAAGAGACCCAGTACTTC.

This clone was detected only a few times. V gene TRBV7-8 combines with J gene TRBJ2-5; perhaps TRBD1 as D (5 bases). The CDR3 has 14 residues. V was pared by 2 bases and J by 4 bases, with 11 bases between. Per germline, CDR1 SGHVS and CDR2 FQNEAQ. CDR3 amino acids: CASSLLGVGETQYF. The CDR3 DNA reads TGTGCCAGCAGCTTATTAGGGGTAGGAGAGACCCAGTACTTC. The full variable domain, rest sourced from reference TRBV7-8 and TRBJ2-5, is GAGVSQSPRYKVAKRGQDVALRCDPISGHVSLFWYQQALGQGPEFLTYFQNEAQLDKSGLPSDRFFAERPEGSVSTLKIQRTQQEDSAVYLCASSLLGVGETQYFGPGTRLLVL.

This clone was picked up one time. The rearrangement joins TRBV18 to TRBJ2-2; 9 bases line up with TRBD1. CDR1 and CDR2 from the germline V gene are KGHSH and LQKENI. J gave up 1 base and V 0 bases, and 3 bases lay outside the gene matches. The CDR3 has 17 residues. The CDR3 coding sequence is TGTGCCAGCTCACCACCGACGGGACAGGGGAACACCGGGGAGCTGTTTTTT. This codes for CASSPPTGQGNTGELFF.

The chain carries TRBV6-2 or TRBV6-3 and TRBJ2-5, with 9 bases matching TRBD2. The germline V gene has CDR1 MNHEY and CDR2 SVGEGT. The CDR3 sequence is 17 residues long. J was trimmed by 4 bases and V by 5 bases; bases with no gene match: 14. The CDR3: CASSGQIAGDFRETQYF. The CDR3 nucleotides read TGTGCCAGCAGTGGACAGATAGCGGGAGATTTCAGAGAGACCCAGTACTTC.

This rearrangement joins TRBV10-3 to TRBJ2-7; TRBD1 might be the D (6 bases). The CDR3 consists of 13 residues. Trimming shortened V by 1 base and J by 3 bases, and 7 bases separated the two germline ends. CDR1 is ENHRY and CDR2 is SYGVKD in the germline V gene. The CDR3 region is CAISEWDNYEQYF. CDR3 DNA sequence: TGTGCCATCAGTGAGTGGGACAACTACGAGCAGTACTTC.

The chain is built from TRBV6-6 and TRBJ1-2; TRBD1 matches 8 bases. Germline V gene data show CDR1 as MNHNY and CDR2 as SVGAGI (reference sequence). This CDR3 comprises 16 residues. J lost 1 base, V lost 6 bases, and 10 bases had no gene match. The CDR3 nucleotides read TGTGCCAGCAGACCGGGACAGGTCTTTGATAACTATGGCTACACCTTC. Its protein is CASRPGQVFDNYGYTF.

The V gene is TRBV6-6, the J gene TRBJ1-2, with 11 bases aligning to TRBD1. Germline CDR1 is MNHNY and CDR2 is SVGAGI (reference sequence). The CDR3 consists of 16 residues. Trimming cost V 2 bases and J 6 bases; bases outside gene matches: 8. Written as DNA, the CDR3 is TGTGCCAGCAGTTACGAGGACAGGGGGCGCTTGGATGGCTACACCTTC. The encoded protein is CASSYEDRGRLDGYTF.

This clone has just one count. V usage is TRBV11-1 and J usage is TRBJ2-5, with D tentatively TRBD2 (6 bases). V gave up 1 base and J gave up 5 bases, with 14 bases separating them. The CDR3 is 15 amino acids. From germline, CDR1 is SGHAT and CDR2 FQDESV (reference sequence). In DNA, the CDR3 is TGTGCCAGCAGCTTAGACGGGGGAGAGTTGGAGACCCAGTACTTC. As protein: CASSLDGGELETQYF.